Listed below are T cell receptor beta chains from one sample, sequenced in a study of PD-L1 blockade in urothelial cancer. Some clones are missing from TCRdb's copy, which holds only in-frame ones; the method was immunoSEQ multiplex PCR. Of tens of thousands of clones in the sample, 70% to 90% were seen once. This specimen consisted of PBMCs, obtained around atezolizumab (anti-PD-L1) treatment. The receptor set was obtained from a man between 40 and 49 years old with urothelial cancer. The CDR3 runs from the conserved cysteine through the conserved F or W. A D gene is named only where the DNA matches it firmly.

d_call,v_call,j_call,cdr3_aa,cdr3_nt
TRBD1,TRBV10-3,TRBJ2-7,CAIRGTDTYEQYF,TGTGCCATCAGAGGGACAGATACCTACGAGCAGTACTTC
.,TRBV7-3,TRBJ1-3,CASSSSGGNTIYF,TGTGCCAGCAGCTCCAGCGGTGGAAACACCATATATTTT
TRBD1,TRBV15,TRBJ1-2,CATSRAGRQGISGYTF,TGTGCCACCAGCAGAGCTGGGAGACAGGGTATTTCTGGCTACACCTTC
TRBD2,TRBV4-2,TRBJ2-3,CASSYSGGTDTQYF,TGTGCCAGCAGCTATAGCGGGGGCACAGATACGCAGTATTTT
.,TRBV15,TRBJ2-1,CATSGQTVRANNEQFF,TGTGCCACCAGCGGCCAGACAGTCCGGGCCAACAATGAGCAGTTCTTC
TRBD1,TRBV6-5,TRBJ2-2,CASRKGQVNTGELFF,TGTGCCAGCAGGAAGGGACAGGTGAACACCGGGGAGCTGTTTTTT
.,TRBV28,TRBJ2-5,CASSREGRETQYF,TGTGCCAGCAGTCGGGAAGGACGGGAGACCCAGTACTTC
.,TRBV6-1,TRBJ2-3,CASSERQPSTDTQYF,TGTGCCAGCAGTGAACGACAACCCTCCACAGATACGCAGTATTTT
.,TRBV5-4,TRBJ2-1,CASSPKDWNNEQFF,TGTGCCAGCAGCCCTAAGGACTGGAACAATGAGCAGTTCTTC
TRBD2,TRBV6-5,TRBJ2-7,CASSYGGRADEQYF,TGTGCCAGCAGTTACGGCGGGAGGGCCGACGAGCAGTACTTC
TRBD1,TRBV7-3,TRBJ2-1,CASSLSGTGRLGEQFF,TGTGCCAGCAGCCTCTCCGGGACAGGGAGATTGGGTGAGCAGTTCTTC